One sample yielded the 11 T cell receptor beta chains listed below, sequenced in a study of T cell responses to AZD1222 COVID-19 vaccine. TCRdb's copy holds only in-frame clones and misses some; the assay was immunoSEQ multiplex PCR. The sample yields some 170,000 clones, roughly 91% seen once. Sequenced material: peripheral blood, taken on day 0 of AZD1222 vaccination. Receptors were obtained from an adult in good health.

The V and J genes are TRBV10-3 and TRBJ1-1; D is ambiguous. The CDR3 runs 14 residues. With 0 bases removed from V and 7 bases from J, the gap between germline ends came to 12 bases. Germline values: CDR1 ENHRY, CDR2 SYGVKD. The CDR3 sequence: CAISESPELGEAFF. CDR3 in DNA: TGTGCCATCAGTGAGTCGCCGGAGTTGGGTGAAGCTTTCTTT.

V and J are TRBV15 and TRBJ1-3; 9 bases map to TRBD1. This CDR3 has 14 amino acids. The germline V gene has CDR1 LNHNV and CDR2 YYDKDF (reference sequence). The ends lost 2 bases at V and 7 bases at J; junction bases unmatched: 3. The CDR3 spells CATSRWDRENTIYF. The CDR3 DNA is TGTGCCACCAGCAGATGGGACAGGGAGAACACCATATATTTT.

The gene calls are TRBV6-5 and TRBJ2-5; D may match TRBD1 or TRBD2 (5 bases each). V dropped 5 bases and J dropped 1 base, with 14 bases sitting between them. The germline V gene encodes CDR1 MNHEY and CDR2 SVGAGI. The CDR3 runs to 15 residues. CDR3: CASSTPGAFQETQYF. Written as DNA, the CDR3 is TGTGCCAGCAGTACCCCCGGGGCTTTCCAAGAGACCCAGTACTTC.

In nucleotides, the CDR3 is TGTGCCAGTAGTACCATAGCGGGGGGAGGGATAGATACGCAGTATTTT. Translated, it gives CASSTIAGGGIDTQYF. This chain uses TRBV19 with TRBJ2-3; 10 nucleotides match TRBD2. This CDR3 spans 16 amino acids. Germline CDR1 LNHDA, CDR2 SQIVND (reference sequence). V was pared by 4 bases and J by 5 bases, with 9 bases of the junction left unmatched.

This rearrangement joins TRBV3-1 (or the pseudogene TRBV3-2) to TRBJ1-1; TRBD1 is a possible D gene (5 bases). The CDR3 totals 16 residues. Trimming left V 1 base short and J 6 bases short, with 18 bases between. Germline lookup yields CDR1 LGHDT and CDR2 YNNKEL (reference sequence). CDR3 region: CASSQVLGRSFPEAFF. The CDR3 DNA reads TGTGCCAGCAGCCAAGTTTTGGGACGAAGTTTCCCTGAAGCTTTCTTT.

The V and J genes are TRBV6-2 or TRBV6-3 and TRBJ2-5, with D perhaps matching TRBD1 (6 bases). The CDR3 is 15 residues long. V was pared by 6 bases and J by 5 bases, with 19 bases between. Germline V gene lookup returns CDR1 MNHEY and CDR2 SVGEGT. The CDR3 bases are TGTGCCAGCAGCCGCCTGGCAGGGGTCCGGGAGACCCAGTACTTC. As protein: CASSRLAGVRETQYF.

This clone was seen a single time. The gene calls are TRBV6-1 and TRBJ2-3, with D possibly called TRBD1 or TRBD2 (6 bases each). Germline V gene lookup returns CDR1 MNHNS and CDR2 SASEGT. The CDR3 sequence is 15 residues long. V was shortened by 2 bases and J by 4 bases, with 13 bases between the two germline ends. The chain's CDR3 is CASSEFVGGADTQYF. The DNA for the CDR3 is TGTGCCAGCAGTGAATTCGTCGGGGGCGCAGATACGCAGTATTTT.

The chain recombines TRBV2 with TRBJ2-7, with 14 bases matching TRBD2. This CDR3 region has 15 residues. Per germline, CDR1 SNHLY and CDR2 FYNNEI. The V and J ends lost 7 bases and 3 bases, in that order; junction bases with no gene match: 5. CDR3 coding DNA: TGTGCCAGCACCGAGGGGACTAGCGGGAGCTACGAGCAGTACTTC. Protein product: CASTEGTSGSYEQYF.

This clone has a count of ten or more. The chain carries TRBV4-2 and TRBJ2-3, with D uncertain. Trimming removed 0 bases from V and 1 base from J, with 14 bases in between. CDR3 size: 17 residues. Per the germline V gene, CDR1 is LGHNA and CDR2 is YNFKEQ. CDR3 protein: CASSQDQETAGTDTQYF. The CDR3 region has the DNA TGTGCCAGCAGCCAAGACCAAGAGACTGCGGGCACAGATACGCAGTATTTT.

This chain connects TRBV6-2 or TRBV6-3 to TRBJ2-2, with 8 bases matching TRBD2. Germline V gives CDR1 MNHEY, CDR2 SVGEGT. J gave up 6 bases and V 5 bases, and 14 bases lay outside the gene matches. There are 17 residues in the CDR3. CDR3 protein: CASSRPGGVRLSGELFF. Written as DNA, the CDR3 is TGTGCCAGCAGTAGACCCGGGGGGGTCAGATTATCCGGGGAGCTGTTTTTT.

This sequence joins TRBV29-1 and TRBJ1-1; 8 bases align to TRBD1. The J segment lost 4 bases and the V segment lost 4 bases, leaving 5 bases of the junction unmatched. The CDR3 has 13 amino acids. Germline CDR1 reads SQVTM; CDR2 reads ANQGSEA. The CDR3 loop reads CSVVGQGGTEAFF. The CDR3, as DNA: TGCAGCGTTGTTGGACAGGGCGGCACTGAAGCTTTCTTT.